The TCR beta chain described here comes from a study of Ad26.COV2.S vaccination and SARS-CoV-2 variants. General study results and limits: Vaccinees and placebo recipients showed similar non-spike TCR breadth.

Treatment: 15 to 20 received Ad26.COV2.S at low or high dose, single or two shots; five or six received placebo; per-sample allocation not given. Material that was analyzed had been drawn on day 63 after the first vaccine or placebo injection. This clone was counted once. The antigen remains undetermined. The method was immunoSEQ multiplex PCR; TCRdb's version includes in-frame clones alone and lacks a portion of them. This sample has some 300,000 clones, with roughly 84% found just once. This receptor was taken from a person between 18 and 60 years old who received the Ad26.COV2.S COVID-19 vaccine or a placebo. The material was peripheral blood, obtained in a trial of Ad26.COV2.S vaccine versus placebo.

The CDR3 reads CASSRRDSANYGYTF. The CDR3 DNA follows: TGTGCCAGCAGCCGGCGGGACAGCGCTAACTATGGCTACACCTTC. The rearrangement joins TRBV5-6 to TRBJ1-2, with 7 bases fitting TRBD1. Looked up from germline, CDR1 is SGHDT and CDR2 is YYEEEE. V gave up 4 bases and J gave up 0 bases; unmatched junction bases: 6. The CDR3 contains 15 residues.